This record looks at one T cell receptor (beta chain) sequence and its context. Sequencing used immunoSEQ multiplex PCR; TCRdb keeps in-frame clones, though not all of them. The sample records roughly 200,000 clones, more than 75% being singletons. The entry originates in a study of blood T cell repertoires in COVID-19. The V gene's germline CDR1 is SEHNR and CDR2 FQNEAQ (reference sequence). Deletions cut 3 bases from V and 4 bases from J, with 4 bases between. The CDR3 spans 11 residues. The TCR originated in a person between 65 and 80 years old with COVID-19, enrolled during active disease. Sequencing was performed on peripheral blood. This chain links TRBV7-9 with TRBJ2-7; D remains ambiguous. The CDR3 spells CASSLQYEQYF. For the CDR3, the DNA is TGTGCCAGCAGCTTGCAGTACGAGCAGTACTTC.